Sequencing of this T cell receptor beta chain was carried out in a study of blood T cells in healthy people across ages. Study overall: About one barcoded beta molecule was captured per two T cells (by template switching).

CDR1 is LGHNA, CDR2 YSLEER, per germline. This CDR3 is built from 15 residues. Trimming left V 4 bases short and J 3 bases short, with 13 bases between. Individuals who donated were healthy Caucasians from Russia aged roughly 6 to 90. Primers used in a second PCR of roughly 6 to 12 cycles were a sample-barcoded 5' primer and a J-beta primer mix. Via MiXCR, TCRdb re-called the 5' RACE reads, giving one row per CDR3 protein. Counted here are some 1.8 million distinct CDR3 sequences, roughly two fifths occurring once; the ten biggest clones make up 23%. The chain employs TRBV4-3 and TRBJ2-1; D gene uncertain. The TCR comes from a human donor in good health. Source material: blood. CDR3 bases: TGCGCCAGCAGCCCAGCTTTGGGCGGCTACAATGAGCAGTTCTTC. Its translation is CASSPALGGYNEQFF.